Given below is one TCR beta chain in context. Its antigen is undetermined. These data belong to a study of CD8+CD57+ T cells in acquired aplastic anemia. Study-wide points: Any difference that existed in CD8+ Simpson's diversity between patients and controls was not significant.

The CDR3 contains 15 residues. V shed 5 bases, J shed 4 bases, and the junction held 7 bases outside the gene matches. The germline V gene encodes CDR1 KGHDR and CDR2 SFDVKD. All patients picked for sequencing had shown, by flow cytometry, an expansion of CD8+CD57+ cells. The study profiled TCR beta VDJ and CDR3 using genomic DNA as template. Each CDR3 protein gets one entry after TCRdb re-called the reads with MiXCR. The sample holds about 160,000 distinct CDR3 sequences; around 47% are singletons and the top ten take 3.2%. The J gene is TRBJ2-3, the V gene TRBV24-1; the match to TRBD2 covers 8 bases. The sequence was obtained from a human donor with aplastic anemia. The source material was sorted CD4+, CD8+, or CD8+CD57+ T cells (not recorded which) from PBMCs. CDR3 protein: CATSVGRGASDTQYF. CDR3 sequence (DNA): TGTGCCACCAGTGTGGGGCGGGGGGCCTCAGATACGCAGTATTTT.